This is a list of T cell receptor beta chains from one sample in a study of blood T cells in healthy people across ages. TCRdb re-called the 5' RACE reads through MiXCR, storing one row per CDR3 protein. The table lists about 680,000 distinct CDR3 sequences, around 45% of them singletons. The sample comprised blood. The receptors come from a woman aged 60 to 75 in good health. Both conserved end residues are part of each CDR3. Each record gives: D gene, J gene, V gene, clone size, CDR3 protein, CDR3 DNA. The D gene is left open where the match is weak. Size values are once, few and many counts, or a class for expanded clones, and some rows have none.

D gene: TRBD1; J gene: TRBJ2-7; V gene: TRBV7-6; clone size: -; CDR3 protein: CASSFYRGSSYEQYF; CDR3 DNA: TGTGCCAGCAGCTTCTACAGGGGGAGCTCCTACGAGCAGTACTTC
D gene: -; J gene: TRBJ1-6; V gene: TRBV20-1; clone size: few; CDR3 protein: CSASSGEGSYNSPLHF; CDR3 DNA: TGCAGTGCTAGTTCAGGGGAAGGCTCCTATAATTCACCCCTCCACTTT
D gene: -; J gene: TRBJ2-5; V gene: TRBV18; clone size: -; CDR3 protein: CASSPPRSQGREQYF; CDR3 DNA: TGTGCCAGCTCACCACCGCGCTCGCAGGGGCGGGAGCAGTACTTC
D gene: -; J gene: TRBJ2-5; V gene: TRBV7-2; clone size: few; CDR3 protein: CASSRQDIGETQYF; CDR3 DNA: TGTGCCAGCAGCCGCCAGGATATCGGCGAGACCCAGTACTTC
D gene: -; J gene: TRBJ2-1; V gene: TRBV11-3; clone size: few; CDR3 protein: CASSDGGSSYNEQFF; CDR3 DNA: TGTGCCAGCAGCGACGGGGGAAGCTCCTACAATGAGCAGTTCTTC
D gene: TRBD2; J gene: TRBJ2-7; V gene: TRBV5-1; clone size: -; CDR3 protein: CASSLDPAGGTYEQYF; CDR3 DNA: TGCGCCAGCAGCTTGGACCCAGCGGGAGGGACCTACGAGCAGTACTTC
D gene: -; J gene: TRBJ2-5; V gene: TRBV5-4; clone size: -; CDR3 protein: CASSPQVYNEQYF; CDR3 DNA: TGTGCCAGCAGCCCACAGGTCTACAATGAGCAGTACTTC
D gene: TRBD2; J gene: TRBJ2-7; V gene: TRBV28; clone size: -; CDR3 protein: CASSPAGGRYEQCF; CDR3 DNA: TGTGCCAGCAGCCCAGCGGGAGGGCGCTACGAGCAGTGCTTC
D gene: TRBD1; J gene: TRBJ1-2; V gene: TRBV12-3/TRBV12-4; clone size: -; CDR3 protein: CASSLGGTDFGYTF; CDR3 DNA: TGTGCCAGCAGTTTGGGTGGGACAGACTTTGGCTACACCTTC
D gene: -; J gene: TRBJ2-5; V gene: TRBV27; clone size: -; CDR3 protein: CASSYSGLYQETQYF; CDR3 DNA: TGTGCCAGCAGTTATAGCGGCTTGTACCAAGAGACCCAGTACTTC
D gene: TRBD2; J gene: TRBJ2-7; V gene: TRBV20-1; clone size: many; CDR3 protein: CSARRLAGRGDEQYF; CDR3 DNA: TGCAGTGCTAGACGACTAGCGGGAAGGGGCGACGAGCAGTACTTC
D gene: TRBD1; J gene: TRBJ2-7; V gene: TRBV28; clone size: few; CDR3 protein: CASSFNRGILYEQYF; CDR3 DNA: TGTGCCAGCAGTTTTAACAGGGGTATCCTCTACGAGCAGTACTTC
D gene: -; J gene: TRBJ2-5; V gene: TRBV28; clone size: few; CDR3 protein: CASSLPPEQETQYF; CDR3 DNA: TGTGCCAGCAGTTTACCCCCAGAGCAAGAGACCCAGTACTTC
D gene: -; J gene: TRBJ1-2; V gene: TRBV7-2; clone size: -; CDR3 protein: CASSISWDPGYTF; CDR3 DNA: TGTGCCAGCAGCATCAGTTGGGACCCAGGCTACACCTTC
D gene: -; J gene: TRBJ2-7; V gene: TRBV28; clone size: few; CDR3 protein: CASSSTGKQYF; CDR3 DNA: TGTGCCAGCAGTTCAACAGGGAAGCAGTACTTC
D gene: -; J gene: TRBJ2-3; V gene: TRBV5-1; clone size: -; CDR3 protein: CASSWQGFTDTQYF; CDR3 DNA: TGCGCCAGCAGCTGGCAGGGATTCACGGATACGCAGTATTTT
D gene: -; J gene: TRBJ1-2; V gene: TRBV7-3; clone size: few; CDR3 protein: CASSQPGGAGYTF; CDR3 DNA: TGTGCCAGCAGCCAACCCGGGGGCGCTGGCTACACCTTC
D gene: -; J gene: TRBJ2-4; V gene: TRBV29-1; clone size: -; CDR3 protein: CSVDVGNEQYF; CDR3 DNA: TGCAGCGTTGACGTAGGGAATGAGCAGTACTTC